This TCR beta chain was profiled in a study of T-cell memory formation after mild COVID-19. Study context: TCR clusters were mostly confined to one donor each. Study results and limitations: CD4+ contracting clones were mainly CM and EM; CD8+ ones, EMRA. Cross-reactive memory seemingly joined, as some responding clones were found in pre-infection memory.

The CDR3 loop spans 15 amino acids. The germline CDR1 and CDR2 sequences are MNHEY and SVGAGI. V was clipped by 6 bases and J by 8 bases, with 20 bases between them. This clonotype was detected a few times. Its target is unknown. TCRdb redid the calling of the 5' RACE reads with MiXCR, one entry per CDR3 protein. There are about 110,000 distinct CDR3 sequences in the sample; roughly a sixth occur only once, and around 5.5% lies in the top ten. This chain joins TRBV6-5 and TRBJ2-1; tentatively, D is TRBD1 (5 bases). The sample was PBMCs or a T cell subset sorted from them (not recorded which). This sequence originates from a man aged 18 to 30 who had mild COVID-19 (a few samples of this study predate the infection). Cell type and time point are not known. In DNA form, the CDR3 reads TGTGCCAGCAGCAACCCCGGTTTGGGGCTGGATGAGCAGTTCTTC. It yields the protein CASSNPGLGLDEQFF.